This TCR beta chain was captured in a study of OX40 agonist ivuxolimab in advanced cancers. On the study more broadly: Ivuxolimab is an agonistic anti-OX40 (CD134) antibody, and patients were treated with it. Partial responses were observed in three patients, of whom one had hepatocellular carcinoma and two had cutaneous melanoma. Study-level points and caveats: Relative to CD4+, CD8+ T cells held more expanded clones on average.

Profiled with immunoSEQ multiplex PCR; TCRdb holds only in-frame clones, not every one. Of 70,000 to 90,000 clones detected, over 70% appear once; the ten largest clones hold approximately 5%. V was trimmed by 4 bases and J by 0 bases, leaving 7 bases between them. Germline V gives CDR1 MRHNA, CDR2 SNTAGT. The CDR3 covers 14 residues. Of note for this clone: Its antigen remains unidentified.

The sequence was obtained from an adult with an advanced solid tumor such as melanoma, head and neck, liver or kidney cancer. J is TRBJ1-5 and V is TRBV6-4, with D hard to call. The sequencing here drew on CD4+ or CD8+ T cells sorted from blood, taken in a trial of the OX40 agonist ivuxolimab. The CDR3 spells CASSVVYSNQPQHF. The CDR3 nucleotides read TGTGCCAGCAGTGTAGTATATAGCAATCAGCCCCAGCATTTT.